These 7 T cell receptor beta chains share one sample of origin, sequenced in a study of blood T cells in healthy people across ages. Alongside a J-beta primer mix, a sample-barcoded 5' primer served in a second PCR lasting roughly 7 to 12 cycles. TCRdb analysed the 5' RACE reads with MiXCR anew, one entry per CDR3 protein. The table lists some 1.8 million distinct CDR3 sequences, 30% to 40% of them singletons. The sequenced sample consisted of blood. Every receptor here comes from a human donor in good health.

The chain recombines TRBV9 with TRBJ2-7; 7 nucleotides line up with TRBD2. This CDR3 comprises 14 residues. Germline assignment: CDR1 SGDLS and CDR2 YYNGEE. V trimming: 4 bases; J trimming: 11 bases; junction bases outside the gene matches: 15. The CDR3 region has the DNA TGTGCCAGCAGCCTAACGGGACTATCGACGGAGAAGTACTTC. As protein: CASSLTGLSTEKYF.

The chain employs TRBV10-3 and TRBJ1-5, with D possibly TRBD1 on 5 matching bases. V lost 0 bases and J lost 11, with 17 bases in between. CDR3 length equals 15 residues. CDR1 ENHRY and CDR2 SYGVKD come from the germline V gene. CDR3 DNA sequence: TGTGCCATCAGTGAGTCAGGGGCCGGTAGTTGGACCCAGCATTTT. Protein: CAISESGAGSWTQHF.

This clonotype was picked up one time. A single base separates this from a much larger clone, so it may be a read error. This chain links TRBV6-5 with TRBJ2-4, with TRBD2 as a possible D gene (7 bases). The DNA end lines up better with TRBJ2-7; the J call may be wrong. The CDR3 length is 14 residues. Germline lookup yields CDR1 MNHEY and CDR2 SVGAGI. The CDR3 spells CAPSTRGGYYEQYF. For the CDR3, the DNA is TGTGCCCCTTCGACGAGGGGGGGGTACTACGAGCAGTACTTC.

This clonotype occurred once. The rearrangement links TRBV29-1 to TRBJ2-7; 12 nucleotides match TRBD1. The J call may be in error: the DNA end matches TRBJ2-5 better. The CDR3 has 14 amino acids. Per the germline V gene, CDR1 is SQVTM and CDR2 is ANQGSEA. In DNA, the CDR3 is TGCAGCGCCAAGGGACAGGGGGCTTTGGAGACCCAGTACTTC. It yields the protein CSAKGQGALETQYF.

Details on this clonotype: Mismatch with germline at one junction end may stem from a read error. The CDR3 region has the DNA TGCGCCAGGAAGCCGGGACCATCCTACGAGCAGTACTTC. Protein product: CARKPGPSYEQYF. The chain employs TRBV7-9 and TRBJ2-7; possibly TRBD1 or TRBD2 for D (5 bases each). The germline V gene has CDR1 SEHNR and CDR2 FQNEAQ (reference sequence). The CDR3 loop spans 13 amino acids.

The J gene is TRBJ1-5, the V gene TRBV5-5; the D is unclear. V dropped 4 bases and J dropped 3 bases, with 14 bases sitting between them. Germline loops: CDR1 SGHKS, CDR2 YYEKEE (reference sequence). This CDR3 comprises 15 residues. As DNA, the CDR3 is TGTGCCAGCAGCCGTACGTCCACCGACAATCAGCCCCAGCATTTT. It yields the protein CASSRTSTDNQPQHF.

The chain is built from TRBV20-1 and TRBJ1-3; no clear D. The CDR3 extends over 11 amino acids. The V end lost 7 bases, the J end lost 4 bases, and 8 bases lay between the germline ends. The V gene's germline CDR1 is DFQATT and CDR2 SNEGSKA (reference sequence). The DNA for the CDR3 is TGCAGTGGGGGAAGAGGAAACACCATATATTTT. It codes for CSGGRGNTIYF.